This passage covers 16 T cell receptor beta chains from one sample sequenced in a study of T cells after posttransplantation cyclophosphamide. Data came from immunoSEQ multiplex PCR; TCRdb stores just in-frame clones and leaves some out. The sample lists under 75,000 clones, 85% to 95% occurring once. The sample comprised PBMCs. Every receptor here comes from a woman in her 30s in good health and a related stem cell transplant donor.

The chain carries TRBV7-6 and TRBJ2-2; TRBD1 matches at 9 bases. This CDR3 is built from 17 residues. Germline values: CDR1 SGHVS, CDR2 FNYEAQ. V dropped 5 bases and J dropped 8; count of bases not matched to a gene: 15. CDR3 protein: CASSPYHTTGGPGELFF. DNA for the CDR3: TGTGCCAGCAGCCCATACCACACTACAGGGGGCCCAGGGGAGCTGTTTTTT.

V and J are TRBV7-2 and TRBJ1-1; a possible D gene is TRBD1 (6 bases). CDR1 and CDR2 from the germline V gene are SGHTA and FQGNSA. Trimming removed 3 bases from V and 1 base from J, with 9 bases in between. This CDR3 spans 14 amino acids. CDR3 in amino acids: CASSFAGQNTEAFF. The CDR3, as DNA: TGTGCCAGCAGCTTCGCGGGACAGAACACTGAAGCTTTCTTT. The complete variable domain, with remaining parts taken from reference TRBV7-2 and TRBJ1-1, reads GAGVSQSPSNKVTEKGKDVELRCDPISGHTALYWYRQSLGQGLEFLIYFQGNSAPDKSGLPSDRFSAERTGGSVSTLTIQRTQQEDSAVYLCASSFAGQNTEAFFGQGTRLTVV.

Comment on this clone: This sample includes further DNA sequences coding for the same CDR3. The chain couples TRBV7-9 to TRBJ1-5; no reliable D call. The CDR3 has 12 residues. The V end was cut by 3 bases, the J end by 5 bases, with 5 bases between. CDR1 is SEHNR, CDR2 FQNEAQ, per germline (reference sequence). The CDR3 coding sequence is TGTGCCAGCAGCTTTCCGGATCAGCCCCAGCATTTT. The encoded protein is CASSFPDQPQHF.

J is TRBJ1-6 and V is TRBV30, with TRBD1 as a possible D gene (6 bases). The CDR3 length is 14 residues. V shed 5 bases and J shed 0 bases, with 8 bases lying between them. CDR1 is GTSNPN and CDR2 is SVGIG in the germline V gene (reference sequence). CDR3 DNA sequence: TGTGCCTGGGACAGGAGCTCCTATAATTCACCCCTCCACTTT. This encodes CAWDRSSYNSPLHF.

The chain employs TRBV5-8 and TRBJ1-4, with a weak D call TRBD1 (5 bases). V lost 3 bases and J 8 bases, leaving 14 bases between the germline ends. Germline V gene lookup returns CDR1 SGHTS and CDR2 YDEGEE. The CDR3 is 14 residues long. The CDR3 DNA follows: TGTGCCAGCAGCTCCAGGGTCCGGGGGGAAAAACTGTTTTTT. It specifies CASSSRVRGEKLFF. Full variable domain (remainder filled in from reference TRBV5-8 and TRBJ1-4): EAGVTQSPTHLIKTRGQQATLRCSPISGHTSVYWYQQALGLGLQFLLWYDEGEERNRGNFPPRFSGRQFPNYSSELNVNALELEDSALYLCASSSRVRGEKLFFGSGTQLSVL.

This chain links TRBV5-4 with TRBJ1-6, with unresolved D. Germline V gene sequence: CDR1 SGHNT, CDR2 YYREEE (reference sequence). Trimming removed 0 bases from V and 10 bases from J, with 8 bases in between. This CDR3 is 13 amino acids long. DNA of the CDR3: TGTGCCAGCAGCTTGGACGCCGGATCACCCCTCCACTTT. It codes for CASSLDAGSPLHF.

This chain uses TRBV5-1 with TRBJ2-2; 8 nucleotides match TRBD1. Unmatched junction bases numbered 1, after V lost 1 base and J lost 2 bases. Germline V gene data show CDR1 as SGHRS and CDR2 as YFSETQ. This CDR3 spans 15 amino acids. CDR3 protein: CASSLTGGNTGELFF. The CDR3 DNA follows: TGCGCCAGCAGCTTGACAGGGGGAAACACCGGGGAGCTGTTTTTT.

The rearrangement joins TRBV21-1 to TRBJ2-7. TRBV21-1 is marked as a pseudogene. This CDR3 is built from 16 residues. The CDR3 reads CASSKAGGTLSYEQYF. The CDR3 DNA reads TGTGCCAGCAGCAAAGCGGGGGGCACCCTCTCCTACGAGCAGTACTTC.

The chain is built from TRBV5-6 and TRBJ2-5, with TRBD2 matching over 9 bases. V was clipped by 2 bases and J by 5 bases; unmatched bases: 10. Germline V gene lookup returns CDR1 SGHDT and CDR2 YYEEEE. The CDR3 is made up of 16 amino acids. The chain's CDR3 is CASSFKRGAPSETQYF. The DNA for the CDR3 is TGTGCCAGCAGCTTTAAGCGGGGGGCCCCCTCCGAGACCCAGTACTTC. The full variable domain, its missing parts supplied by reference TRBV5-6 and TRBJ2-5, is DAGVTQSPTHLIKTRGQQVTLRCSPKSGHDTVSWYQQALGQGPQFIFQYYEEEERQRGNFPDRFSGHQFPNYSSELNVNALLLGDSALYLCASSFKRGAPSETQYFGPGTRLLVL.

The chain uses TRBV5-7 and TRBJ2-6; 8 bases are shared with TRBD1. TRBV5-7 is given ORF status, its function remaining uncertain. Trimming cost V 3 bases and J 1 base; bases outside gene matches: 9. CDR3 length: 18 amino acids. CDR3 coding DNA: TGTGCCAGCAGCTCACCGGGACAGGTGATTTCTGGGGCCAACGTCCTGACTTTC. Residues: CASSSPGQVISGANVLTF.

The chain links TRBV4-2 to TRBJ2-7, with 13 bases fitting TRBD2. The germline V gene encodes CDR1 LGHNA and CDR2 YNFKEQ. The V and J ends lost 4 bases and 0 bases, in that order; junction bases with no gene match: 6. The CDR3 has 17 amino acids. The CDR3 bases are TGTGCCAGCAGCCGAATACTAGCGGGGGGGGTCTCCTACGAGCAGTACTTC. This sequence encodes CASSRILAGGVSYEQYF.

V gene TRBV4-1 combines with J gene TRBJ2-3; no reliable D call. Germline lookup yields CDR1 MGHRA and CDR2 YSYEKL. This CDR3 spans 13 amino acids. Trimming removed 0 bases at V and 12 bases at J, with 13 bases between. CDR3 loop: CASSQDRTGDQYF. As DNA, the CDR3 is TGCGCCAGCAGCCAAGATCGGACGGGTGACCAGTATTTT.

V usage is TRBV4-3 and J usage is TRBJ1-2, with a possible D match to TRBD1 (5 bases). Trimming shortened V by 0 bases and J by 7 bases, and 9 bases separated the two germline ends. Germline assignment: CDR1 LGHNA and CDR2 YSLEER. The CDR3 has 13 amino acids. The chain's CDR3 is CASSQDLGVGYTF. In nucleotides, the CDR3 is TGCGCCAGCAGCCAAGATTTAGGGGTTGGCTACACCTTC.

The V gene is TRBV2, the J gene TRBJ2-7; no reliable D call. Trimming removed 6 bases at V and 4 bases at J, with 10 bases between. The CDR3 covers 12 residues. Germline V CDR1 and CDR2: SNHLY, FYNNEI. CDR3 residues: CASSVTLYEQYF. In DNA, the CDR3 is TGTGCCAGCAGCGTGACCCTTTACGAGCAGTACTTC.

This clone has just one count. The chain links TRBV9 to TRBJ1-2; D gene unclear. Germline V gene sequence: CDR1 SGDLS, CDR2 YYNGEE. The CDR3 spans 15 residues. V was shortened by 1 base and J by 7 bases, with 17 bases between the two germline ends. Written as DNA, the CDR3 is TGTGCCAGCAGCGTATCCCTAATACATGATGGTGGCTACACCTTC. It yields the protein CASSVSLIHDGGYTF.

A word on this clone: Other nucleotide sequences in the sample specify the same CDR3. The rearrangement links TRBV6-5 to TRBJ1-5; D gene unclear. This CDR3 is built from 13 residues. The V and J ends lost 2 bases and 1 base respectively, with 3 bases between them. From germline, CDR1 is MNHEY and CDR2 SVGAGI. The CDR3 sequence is CASSYGSNQPQHF. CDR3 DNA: TGTGCCAGCAGTTACGGGAGCAATCAGCCCCAGCATTTT.